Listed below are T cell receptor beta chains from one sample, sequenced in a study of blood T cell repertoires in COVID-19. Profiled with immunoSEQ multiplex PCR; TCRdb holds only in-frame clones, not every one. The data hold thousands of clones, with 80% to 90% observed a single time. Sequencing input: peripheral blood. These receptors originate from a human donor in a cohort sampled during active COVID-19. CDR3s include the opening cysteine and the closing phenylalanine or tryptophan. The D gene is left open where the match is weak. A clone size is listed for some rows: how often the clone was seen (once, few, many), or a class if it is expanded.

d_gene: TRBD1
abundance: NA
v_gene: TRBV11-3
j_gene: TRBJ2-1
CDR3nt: TGTGCCAGCAGCTGGGGACAGGGAAGTGAGCAGTTCTTC
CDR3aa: CASSWGQGSEQFF

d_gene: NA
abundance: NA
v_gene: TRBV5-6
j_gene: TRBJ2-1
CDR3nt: TGTGCCAGCACCGAAACTAGTTCAGGTCGGAATGAGCAGTTCTTC
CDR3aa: CASTETSSGRNEQFF

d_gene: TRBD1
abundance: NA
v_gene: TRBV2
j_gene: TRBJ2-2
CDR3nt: TGTGCCAGCAGTGAAGGGGACAGGGGGCTGTCCGGGGAGCTGTTTTTT
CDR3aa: CASSEGDRGLSGELFF

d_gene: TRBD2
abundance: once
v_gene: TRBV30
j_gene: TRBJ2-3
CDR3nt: TGTGCCTGGAGTGTGGCTAGCGGGAGAACAGATACGCAGTATTTT
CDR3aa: CAWSVASGRTDTQYF

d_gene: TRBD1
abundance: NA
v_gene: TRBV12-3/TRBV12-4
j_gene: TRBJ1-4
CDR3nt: TGTGCCAGTTACAGGGGGCTAAATGAAAAACTGTTTTTT
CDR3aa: CASYRGLNEKLFF

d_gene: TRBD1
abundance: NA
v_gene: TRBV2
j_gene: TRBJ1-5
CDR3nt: TGTGCCAGTACTTTGGGACAGGGGGCGAATCAGCCCCAGCATTTT
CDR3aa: CASTLGQGANQPQHF

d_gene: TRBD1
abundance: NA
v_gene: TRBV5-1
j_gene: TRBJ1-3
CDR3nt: TGCGCCAGCAGCTCGGGACAGGGGGCAAAAGCTGGAAACACCATATATTTT
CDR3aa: CASSSGQGAKAGNTIYF

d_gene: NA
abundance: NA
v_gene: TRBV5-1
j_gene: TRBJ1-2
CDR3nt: TGCGCCAGCAGCCCGGACAGTCCCACGGCCGGCTACACCTTC
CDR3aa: CASSPDSPTAGYTF

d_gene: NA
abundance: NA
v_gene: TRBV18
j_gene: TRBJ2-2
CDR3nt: TGTGCCAGCTCACAAACTAGCCAGGCGAACACCGGGGAGCTGTTTTTT
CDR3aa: CASSQTSQANTGELFF

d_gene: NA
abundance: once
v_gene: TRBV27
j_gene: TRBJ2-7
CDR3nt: TGTGCCAGCAGTCAATATCCAGGGGCCTACGAGCAGTACTTC
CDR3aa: CASSQYPGAYEQYF

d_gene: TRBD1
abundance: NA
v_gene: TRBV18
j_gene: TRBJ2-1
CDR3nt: TGTGCCAGCTCACCACCTCCGGGACAGGGCAATGAGCAGTTCTTC
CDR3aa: CASSPPPGQGNEQFF

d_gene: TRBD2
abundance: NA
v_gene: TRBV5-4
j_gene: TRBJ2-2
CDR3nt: TGTGCCAGCAGCCTGGGACTAGCGGGGAACACCGGGGAGCTGTTTTTT
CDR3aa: CASSLGLAGNTGELFF

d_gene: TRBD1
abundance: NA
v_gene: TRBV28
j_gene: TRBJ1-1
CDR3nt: TGTGCCAGCAGACGGCCACAGGGGGCGCGGACTGAAGCTTTCTTT
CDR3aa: CASRRPQGARTEAFF

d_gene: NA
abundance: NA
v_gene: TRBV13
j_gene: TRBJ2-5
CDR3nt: TGTGCCAGCAGCCTCGGAGGGGACGGGGAGACCCAGTACTTC
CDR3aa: CASSLGGDGETQYF

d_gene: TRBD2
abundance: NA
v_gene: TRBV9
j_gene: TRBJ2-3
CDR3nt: TGTGCCAGCAGCCAGAGCGGGACTAGCACAGATACGCAGTATTTT
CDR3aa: CASSQSGTSTDTQYF

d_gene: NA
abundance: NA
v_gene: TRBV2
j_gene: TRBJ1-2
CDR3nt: TGTGCCAGCAGTGAAGCTGAGGGACTCCCTGGCTACACCTTC
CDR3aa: CASSEAEGLPGYTF

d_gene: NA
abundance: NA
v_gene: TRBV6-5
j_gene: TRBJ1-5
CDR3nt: TGTGCCAGCAGTTACTCTGCCAAGGGGAATCAGCCCCAGCATTTT
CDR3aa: CASSYSAKGNQPQHF

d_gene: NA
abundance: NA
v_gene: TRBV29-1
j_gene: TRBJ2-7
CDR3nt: TGCAGCGTTGTCTCCCGCTACGAGCAGTACTTC
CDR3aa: CSVVSRYEQYF